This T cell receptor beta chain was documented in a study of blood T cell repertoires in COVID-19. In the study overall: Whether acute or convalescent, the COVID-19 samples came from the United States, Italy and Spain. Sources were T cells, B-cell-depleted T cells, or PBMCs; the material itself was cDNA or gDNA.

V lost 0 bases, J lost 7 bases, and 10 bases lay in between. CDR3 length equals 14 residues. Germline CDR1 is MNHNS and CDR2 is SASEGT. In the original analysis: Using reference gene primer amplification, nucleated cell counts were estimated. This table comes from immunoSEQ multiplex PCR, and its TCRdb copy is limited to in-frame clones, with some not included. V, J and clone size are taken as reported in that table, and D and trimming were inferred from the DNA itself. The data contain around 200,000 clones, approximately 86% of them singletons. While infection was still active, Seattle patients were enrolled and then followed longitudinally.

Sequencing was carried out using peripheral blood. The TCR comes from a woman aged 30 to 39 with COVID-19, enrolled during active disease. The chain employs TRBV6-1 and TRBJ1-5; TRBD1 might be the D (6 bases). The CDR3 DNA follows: TGTGCCAGCAGTGAAGCCAGGGGCGGGCAGCCCCAGCATTTT. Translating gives CASSEARGGQPQHF.